The source of this TCR beta chain is a study of T cell repertoires in cytomegalovirus infection. Across the whole study: Alongside well-studied HLA-B-restricted CMV epitopes, recently identified HLA-C-restricted CMV epitopes were also used. Public signatures in TCR beta pointed to CMV infection and matching HLA type.

Germline CDR1 MNHEY, CDR2 SMNVEV (reference sequence). The CDR3 totals 14 residues. V was cut by 5 bases and J by 0 bases, with 11 bases left in between. Study findings and constraints: CMV-specific HLA-C-restricted TCR beta clonotypes dominated the ex vivo response.

TCRdb re-derived calls from the reads in MiXCR, one entry per CDR3 protein. The sample includes about 830,000 distinct CDR3 sequences, approximately 29% seen only once; the top ten take around 12%. Turning to this clonotype: The antigen is undetermined.

This sequence joins TRBV27 and TRBJ2-7; a weak D match, TRBD1 (6 bases). The clonotype comes from a human donor in good health (CMV status not recorded). Some clones in this sample may be carry-over from other donors' samples. The material was cultured CD8+ T cells from PBMCs, obtained from culture after CMV antigen stimulation. The CDR3 sequence: CASSTDRFSYEQYV. The CDR3 bases are TGTGCCAGCAGTACGGACAGATTCTCCTACGAGCAGTACGTC.